This T cell receptor beta chain was captured by sequencing in a study of cytomegalovirus exposure and HLA in healthy donors. V was shortened by 1 base and J by 0 bases, with 13 bases between the two germline ends. Germline loops: CDR1 GTSNPN, CDR2 SVGIG (reference sequence). CDR3 length equals 17 residues. Both 60 Vbeta primers and 13 Jbeta primers went into the PCR. Profiling relied on immunoSEQ multiplex PCR, and the TCRdb table lists in-frame clones only, not all of them. The sample shows tens of thousands of clones, roughly 70% of them seen only once. The receptor was derived from a man in his 60s in good health and CMV-seropositive. The V call is TRBV30, the J call TRBJ1-6, with a tentative D call TRBD1 (6 bases). The specimen was PBMCs. The CDR3 coding sequence is TGTGCCTGGAGTGGGTCGACAGGCCGCTCCTATAATTCACCCCTCCACTTT. It codes for CAWSGSTGRSYNSPLHF.